This T cell receptor beta chain was identified during a study of Ad26.COV2.S vaccination and SARS-CoV-2 variants. The germline V gene has CDR1 SNHLY and CDR2 FYNNEI. The CDR3 sequence is 15 residues long. J lost 7 bases, V lost 1 base, and 2 bases had no gene match. Whole-study findings and limits: Among vaccine recipients, spike-specific TCR breadth exceeded that of placebo recipients.

Details on this clone: Its specificity is not known.

Sequencing was performed with immunoSEQ multiplex PCR; in TCRdb, only in-frame clones are kept and a portion is missing. This table has around 370,000 clones, 92% appearing once. This clonotype originated in a human donor who had recovered from COVID-19. The input for sequencing was peripheral blood, taken after recovery from COVID-19. The V gene is TRBV2, the J gene TRBJ1-5; TRBD1 matches at 12 bases. The CDR3 sequence is CASSEVGTGGQPQHF. CDR3 DNA sequence: TGTGCCAGCAGTGAAGTAGGGACAGGGGGCCAGCCCCAGCATTTT.